A single sample is the source of the 5 T cell receptor beta chains below, sequenced in a study of cytomegalovirus exposure and HLA in healthy donors. The PCR was carried out with 60 Vbeta primers and 13 Jbeta primers. Profiled with immunoSEQ multiplex PCR; TCRdb holds only in-frame clones, not every one. Found here are approximately 170,000 clones, more than 65% of them singletons; the top ten hold 1% to 1.5%. Sample: PBMCs. The receptors stem from a man in his forties or fifties in good health and CMV-seropositive.

This chain connects TRBV5-1 to TRBJ2-1; TRBD2 aligns across 10 bases. This CDR3 contains 13 residues. Germline trimming cut 3 bases from V and 8 bases from J; bases unmatched to any gene: 2. Germline loops: CDR1 SGHRS, CDR2 YFSETQ. The CDR3 loop reads CASSWGTSDEQFF. The CDR3 nucleotides are TGCGCCAGCAGCTGGGGGACTAGCGATGAGCAGTTCTTC. The variable domain in full, completed from reference TRBV5-1 and TRBJ2-1, reads KAGVTQTPRYLIKTRGQQVTLSCSPISGHRSVSWYQQTPGQGLQFLFEYFSETQRNKGNFPGRFSGRQFSNSRSEMNVSTLELGDSALYLCASSWGTSDEQFFGPGTRLTVL.

This clone was detected once. J is TRBJ2-1 and V is TRBV9; tentatively, D is TRBD2 (6 bases). The germline V gene encodes CDR1 SGDLS and CDR2 YYNGEE. V was cut by 1 base and J by 4 bases, with 9 bases left in between. This CDR3 region has 14 residues. CDR3: CASSVTGLYNEQFF. The CDR3 DNA sequence: TGTGCCAGCAGCGTAACGGGACTTTACAATGAGCAGTTCTTC. The full variable domain, with the rest looked up from reference TRBV9 and TRBJ2-1, is DSGVTQTPKHLITATGQRVTLRCSPRSGDLSVYWYQQSLDQGLQFLIQYYNGEERAKGNILERFSAQQFPDLHSELNLSSLELGDSALYFCASSVTGLYNEQFFGPGTRLTVL.

The rearrangement joins TRBV2 to TRBJ2-1; D is possibly TRBD1 (7 bases). Germline assignment: CDR1 SNHLY and CDR2 FYNNEI. This CDR3 has 12 residues. V was cut by 5 bases and J by 9 bases, with 11 bases left in between. The CDR3 bases are TGTGCCAGCAGTCGCCAGGGGGGTGAGCAGTTCTTC. The encoded protein is CASSRQGGEQFF.

The chain couples TRBV6-1 to TRBJ1-2; D gene uncertain. The CDR3 covers 14 residues. V lost 3 bases and J 5 bases, leaving 13 bases between the germline ends. Germline lookup yields CDR1 MNHNS and CDR2 SASEGT. The CDR3 DNA reads TGTGCCAGCAGTGAGGCCGGTCGCGGTTATGGCTACACCTTC. Translating it yields CASSEAGRGYGYTF.

The chain is built from TRBV27 and TRBJ2-7; maybe TRBD1 (5 bases). The CDR3 runs 13 residues. The germline V gene encodes CDR1 MNHEY and CDR2 SMNVEV (reference sequence). Trimming left V 3 bases short and J 1 base short, with 7 bases between. The CDR3 reads CASSLGQSYEQYF. DNA for the CDR3: TGTGCCAGCAGTTTGGGGCAGTCCTACGAGCAGTACTTC.